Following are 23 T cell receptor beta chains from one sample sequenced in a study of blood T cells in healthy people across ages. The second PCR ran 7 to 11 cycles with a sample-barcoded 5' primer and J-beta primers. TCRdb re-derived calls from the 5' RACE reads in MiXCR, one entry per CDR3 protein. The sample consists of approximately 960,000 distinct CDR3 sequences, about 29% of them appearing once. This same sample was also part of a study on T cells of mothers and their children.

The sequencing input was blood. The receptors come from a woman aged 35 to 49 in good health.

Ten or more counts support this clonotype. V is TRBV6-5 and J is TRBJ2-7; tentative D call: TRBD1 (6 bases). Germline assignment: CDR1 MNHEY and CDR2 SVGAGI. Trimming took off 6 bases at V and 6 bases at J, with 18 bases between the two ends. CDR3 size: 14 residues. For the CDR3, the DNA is TGTGCCAGCAGACCGAGGGGGAGCTTTCTCGAGCAGTACTTC. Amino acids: CASRPRGSFLEQYF.

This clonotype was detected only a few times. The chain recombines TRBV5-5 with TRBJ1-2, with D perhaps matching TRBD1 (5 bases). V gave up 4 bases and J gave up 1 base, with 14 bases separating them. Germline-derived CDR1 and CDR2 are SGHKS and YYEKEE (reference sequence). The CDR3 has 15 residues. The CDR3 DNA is TGTGCCAGCAGCAAGGGACGGGGCCATAACTATGGCTACACCTTC. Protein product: CASSKGRGHNYGYTF.

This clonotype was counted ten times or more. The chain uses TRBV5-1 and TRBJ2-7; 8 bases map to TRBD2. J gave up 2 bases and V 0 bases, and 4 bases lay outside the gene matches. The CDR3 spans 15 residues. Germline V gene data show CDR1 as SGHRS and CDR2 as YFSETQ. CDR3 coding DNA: TGCGCCAGCAGCTTGGCCACGGGGGGGGCCTACGAGCAGTACTTC. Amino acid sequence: CASSLATGGAYEQYF.

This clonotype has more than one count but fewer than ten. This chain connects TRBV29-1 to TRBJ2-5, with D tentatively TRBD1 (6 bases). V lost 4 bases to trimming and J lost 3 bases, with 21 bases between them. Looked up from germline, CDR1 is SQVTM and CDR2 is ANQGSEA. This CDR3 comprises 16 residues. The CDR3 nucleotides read TGCAGCGTTGTTGTACAGGGTCGACTTTGGAAAGAGACCCAGTACTTC. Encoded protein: CSVVVQGRLWKETQYF.

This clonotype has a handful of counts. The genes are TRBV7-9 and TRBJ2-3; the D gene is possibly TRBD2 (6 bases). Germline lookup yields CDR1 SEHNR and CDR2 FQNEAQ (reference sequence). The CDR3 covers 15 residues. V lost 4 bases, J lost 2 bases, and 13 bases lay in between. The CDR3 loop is CASSSPAGYTDTQYF. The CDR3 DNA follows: TGTGCCAGCAGCTCCCCAGCGGGTTACACAGATACGCAGTATTTT.

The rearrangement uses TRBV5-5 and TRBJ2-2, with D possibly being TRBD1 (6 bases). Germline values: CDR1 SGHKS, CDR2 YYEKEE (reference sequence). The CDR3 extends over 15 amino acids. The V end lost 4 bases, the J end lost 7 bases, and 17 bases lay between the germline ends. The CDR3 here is CASSAHQGLSGELFF. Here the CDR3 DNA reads TGTGCCAGCAGCGCACACCAGGGGTTGAGCGGGGAGCTGTTTTTT.

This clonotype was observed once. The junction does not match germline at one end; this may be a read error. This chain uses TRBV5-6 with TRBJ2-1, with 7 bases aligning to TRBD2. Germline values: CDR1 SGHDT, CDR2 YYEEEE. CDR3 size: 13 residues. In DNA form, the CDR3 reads TGTACCAGCAGCCTAGGGACTACCAATGAGCAGTTCTTC. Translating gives CTSSLGTTNEQFF.

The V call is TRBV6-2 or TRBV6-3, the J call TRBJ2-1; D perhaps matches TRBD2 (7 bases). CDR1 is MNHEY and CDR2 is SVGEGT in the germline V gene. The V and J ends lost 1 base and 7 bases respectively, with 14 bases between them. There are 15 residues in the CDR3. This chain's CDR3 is CASSYLRGLGNEQFF. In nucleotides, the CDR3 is TGTGCCAGCAGTTACTTGCGGGGGCTTGGAAATGAGCAGTTCTTC.

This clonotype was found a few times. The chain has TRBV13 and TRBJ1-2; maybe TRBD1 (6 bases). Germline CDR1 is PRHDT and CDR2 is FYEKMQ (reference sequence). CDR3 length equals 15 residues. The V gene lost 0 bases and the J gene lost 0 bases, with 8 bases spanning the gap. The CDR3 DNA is TGTGCCAGCAGCTTAGGGGGGGCGTCTAACTATGGCTACACCTTC. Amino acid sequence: CASSLGGASNYGYTF.

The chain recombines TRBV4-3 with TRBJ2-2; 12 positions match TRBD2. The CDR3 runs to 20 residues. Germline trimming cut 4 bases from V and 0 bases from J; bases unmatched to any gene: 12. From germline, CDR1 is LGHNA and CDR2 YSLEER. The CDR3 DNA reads TGCGCCAGCAGCCTAACCGGGCTAGCGGGGGGGCTCTCGAACACCGGGGAGCTGTTTTTT. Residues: CASSLTGLAGGLSNTGELFF.

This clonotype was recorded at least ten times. The CDR3 DNA is TGCGCCAGCAGCCAAGATCGGTCGTGGCAGGGGGCCAACGAGCAGTACTTC. It translates to CASSQDRSWQGANEQYF. V and J are TRBV4-3 and TRBJ2-7, with TRBD1 matching 8 bases. J was trimmed by 5 bases and V by 0 bases; bases with no gene match: 12. This CDR3 spans 17 amino acids. From germline, CDR1 is LGHNA and CDR2 YSLEER.

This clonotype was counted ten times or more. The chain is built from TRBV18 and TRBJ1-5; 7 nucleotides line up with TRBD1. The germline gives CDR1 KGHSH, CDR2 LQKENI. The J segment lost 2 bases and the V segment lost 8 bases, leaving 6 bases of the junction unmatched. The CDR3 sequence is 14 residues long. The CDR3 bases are TGTGCCAGCACCGGGGACAGCCGCAATCAGCCCCAGCATTTT. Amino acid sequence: CASTGDSRNQPQHF.

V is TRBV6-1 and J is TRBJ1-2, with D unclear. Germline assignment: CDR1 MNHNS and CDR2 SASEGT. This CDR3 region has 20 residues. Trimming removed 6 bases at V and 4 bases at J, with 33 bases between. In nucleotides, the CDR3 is TGTGCCAGCAGAACTCCCCGATCGAACTCCCGGGCCCCCATCCTCTATGGCTACACCTTC. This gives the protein CASRTPRSNSRAPILYGYTF.

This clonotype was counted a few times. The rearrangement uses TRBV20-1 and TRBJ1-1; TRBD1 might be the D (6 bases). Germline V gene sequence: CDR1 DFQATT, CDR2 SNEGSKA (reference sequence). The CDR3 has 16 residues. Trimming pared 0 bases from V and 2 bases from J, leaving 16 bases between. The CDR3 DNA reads TGCAGTGCTAGAGATCAGGAAGGGGGGGATAACACTGAAGCTTTCTTT. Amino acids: CSARDQEGGDNTEAFF.

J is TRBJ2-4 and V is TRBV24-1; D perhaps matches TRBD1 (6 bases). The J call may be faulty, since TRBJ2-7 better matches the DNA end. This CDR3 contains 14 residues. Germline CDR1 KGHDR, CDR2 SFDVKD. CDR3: CATSEPGHAYEQYF. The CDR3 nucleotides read TGTGCCACCAGTGAGCCGGGACATGCCTACGAGCAGTACTTC.

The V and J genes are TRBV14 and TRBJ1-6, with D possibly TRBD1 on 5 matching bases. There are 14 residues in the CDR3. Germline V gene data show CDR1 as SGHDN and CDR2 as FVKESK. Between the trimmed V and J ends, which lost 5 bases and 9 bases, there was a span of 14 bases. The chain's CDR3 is CASSGPGAASPLHF. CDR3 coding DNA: TGTGCCAGCAGCGGGCCCGGGGCCGCTTCACCCCTCCACTTT.

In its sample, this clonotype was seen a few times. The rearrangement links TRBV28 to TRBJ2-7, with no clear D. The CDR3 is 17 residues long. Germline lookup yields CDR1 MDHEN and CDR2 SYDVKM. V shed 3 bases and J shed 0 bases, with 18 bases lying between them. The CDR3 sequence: CASSFRRGAHISYEQYF. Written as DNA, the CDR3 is TGTGCCAGCAGTTTTCGGAGAGGTGCCCATATCTCCTACGAGCAGTACTTC.

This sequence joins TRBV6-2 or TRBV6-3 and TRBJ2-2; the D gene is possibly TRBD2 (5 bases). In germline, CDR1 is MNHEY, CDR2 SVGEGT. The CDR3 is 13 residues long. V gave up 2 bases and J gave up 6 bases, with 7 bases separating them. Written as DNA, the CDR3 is TGTGCCAGCAGTTACGAGGGTTCCGGGGAGCTGTTTTTT. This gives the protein CASSYEGSGELFF.

CDR3: CAISGLANEQFF. The CDR3 nucleotides are TGTGCCATCAGTGGGCTAGCAAATGAGCAGTTCTTC. The gene calls are TRBV10-3 and TRBJ2-1; D may be TRBD2 (5 bases). CDR1 is ENHRY and CDR2 is SYGVKD in the germline V gene. This CDR3 contains 12 residues. V lost 4 bases and J lost 7, with 8 bases in between.

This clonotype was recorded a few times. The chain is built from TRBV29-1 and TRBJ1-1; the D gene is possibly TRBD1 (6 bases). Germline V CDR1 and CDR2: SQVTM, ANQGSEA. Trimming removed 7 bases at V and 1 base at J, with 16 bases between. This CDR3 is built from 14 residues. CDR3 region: CSGGATTANTEAFF. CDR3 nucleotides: TGCAGCGGGGGGGCCACTACTGCGAACACTGAAGCTTTCTTT. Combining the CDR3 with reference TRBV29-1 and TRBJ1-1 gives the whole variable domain SAVISQKPSRDICQRGTSLTIQCQVDSQVTMMFWYRQQPGQSLTLIATANQGSEATYESGFVIDKFPISRPNLTFSTLTVSNMSPEDSSIYLCSGGATTANTEAFFGQGTRLTVV.

The CDR3: CASRTGGYTEAFF. CDR3 coding DNA: TGCGCCAGCCGGACAGGGGGATACACTGAAGCTTTCTTT. The chain combines TRBV5-1 with TRBJ1-1; 10 bases are a match to TRBD1. Trimming cost V 7 bases and J 3 bases; bases outside gene matches: 3. The CDR3 contains 13 residues. The germline V gene has CDR1 SGHRS and CDR2 YFSETQ.

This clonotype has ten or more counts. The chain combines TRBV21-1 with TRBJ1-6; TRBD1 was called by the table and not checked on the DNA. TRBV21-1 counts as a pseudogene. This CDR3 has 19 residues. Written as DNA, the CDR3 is TGTGCCAGCAGCAAAGCAGAACAGGGAAGTCCGTCCTATAATTCACCCCTCCACTTT. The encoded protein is CASSKAEQGSPSYNSPLHF.

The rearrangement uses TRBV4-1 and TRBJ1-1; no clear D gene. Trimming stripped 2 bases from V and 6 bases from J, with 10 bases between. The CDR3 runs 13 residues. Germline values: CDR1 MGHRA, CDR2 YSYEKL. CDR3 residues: CASSQMGGSEAFF. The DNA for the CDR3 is TGCGCCAGCAGCCAAATGGGAGGATCTGAAGCTTTCTTT.